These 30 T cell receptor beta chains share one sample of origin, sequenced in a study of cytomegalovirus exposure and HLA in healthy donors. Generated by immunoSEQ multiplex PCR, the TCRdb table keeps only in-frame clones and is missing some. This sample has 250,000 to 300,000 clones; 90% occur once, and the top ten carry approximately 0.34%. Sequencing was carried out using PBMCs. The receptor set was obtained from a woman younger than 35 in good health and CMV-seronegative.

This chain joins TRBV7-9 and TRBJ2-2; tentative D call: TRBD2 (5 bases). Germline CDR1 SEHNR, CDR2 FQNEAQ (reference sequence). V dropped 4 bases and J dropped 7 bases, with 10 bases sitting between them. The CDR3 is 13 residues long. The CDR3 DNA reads TGTGCCAGCAGCTCCCTCCGGGACGGGGAGCTGTTTTTT. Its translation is CASSSLRDGELFF.

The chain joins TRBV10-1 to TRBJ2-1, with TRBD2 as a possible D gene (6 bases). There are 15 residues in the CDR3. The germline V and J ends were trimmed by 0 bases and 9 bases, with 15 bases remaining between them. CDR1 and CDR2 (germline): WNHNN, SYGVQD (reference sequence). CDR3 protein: CASSESRHAGSEQFF. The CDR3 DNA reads TGCGCCAGCAGTGAGTCGAGACACGCGGGGAGTGAGCAGTTCTTC.

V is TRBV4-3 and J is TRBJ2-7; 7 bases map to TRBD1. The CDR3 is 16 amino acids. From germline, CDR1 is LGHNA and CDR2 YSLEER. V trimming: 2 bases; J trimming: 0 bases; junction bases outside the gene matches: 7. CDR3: CASSQPTGPYSYEQYF. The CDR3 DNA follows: TGCGCCAGCAGCCAACCGACAGGGCCCTACTCCTACGAGCAGTACTTC.

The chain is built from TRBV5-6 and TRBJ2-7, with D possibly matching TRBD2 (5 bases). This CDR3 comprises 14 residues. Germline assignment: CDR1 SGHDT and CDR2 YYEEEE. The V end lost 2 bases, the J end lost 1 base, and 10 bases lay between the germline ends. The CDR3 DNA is TGTGCCAGCAGCTTAGTGGGAGCGTCCTACGAGCAGTACGTC. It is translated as CASSLVGASYEQYV.

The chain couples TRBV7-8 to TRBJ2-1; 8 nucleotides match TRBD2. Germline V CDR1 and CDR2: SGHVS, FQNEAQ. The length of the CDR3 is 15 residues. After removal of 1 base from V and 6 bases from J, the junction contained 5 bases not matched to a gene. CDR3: CASSLVGGAVNEQFF. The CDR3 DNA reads TGTGCCAGCAGCTTAGTCGGGGGGGCGGTCAATGAGCAGTTCTTC.

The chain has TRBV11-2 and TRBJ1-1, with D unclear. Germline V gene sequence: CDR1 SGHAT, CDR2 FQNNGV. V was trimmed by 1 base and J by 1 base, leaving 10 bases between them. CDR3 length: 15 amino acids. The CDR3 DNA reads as TGTGCCAGCAGCTTAGGGGCTGGTACGAACACTGAAGCTTTCTTT. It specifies CASSLGAGTNTEAFF.

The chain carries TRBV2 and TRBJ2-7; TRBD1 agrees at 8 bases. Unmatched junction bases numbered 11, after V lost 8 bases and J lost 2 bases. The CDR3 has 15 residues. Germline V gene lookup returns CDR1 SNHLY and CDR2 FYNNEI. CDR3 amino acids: CASAMMGTGPYEQYF. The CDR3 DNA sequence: TGTGCCAGCGCAATGATGGGGACAGGCCCCTACGAGCAGTACTTC.

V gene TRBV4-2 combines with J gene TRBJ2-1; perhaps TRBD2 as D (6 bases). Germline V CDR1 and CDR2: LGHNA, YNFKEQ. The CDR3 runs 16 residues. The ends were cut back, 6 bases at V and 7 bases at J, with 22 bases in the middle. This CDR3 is CASSSGDGGWGNEQFF. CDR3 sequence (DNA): TGTGCCAGCAGTTCGGGAGATGGCGGGTGGGGGAATGAGCAGTTCTTC.

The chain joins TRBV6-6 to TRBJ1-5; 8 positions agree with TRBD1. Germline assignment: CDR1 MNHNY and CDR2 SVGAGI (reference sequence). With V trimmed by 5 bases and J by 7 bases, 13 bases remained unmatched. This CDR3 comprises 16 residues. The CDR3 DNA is TGTGCCAGCAGTCCTATCGACTCCGACAGGGGACAGCCCCAGCATTTT. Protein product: CASSPIDSDRGQPQHF.

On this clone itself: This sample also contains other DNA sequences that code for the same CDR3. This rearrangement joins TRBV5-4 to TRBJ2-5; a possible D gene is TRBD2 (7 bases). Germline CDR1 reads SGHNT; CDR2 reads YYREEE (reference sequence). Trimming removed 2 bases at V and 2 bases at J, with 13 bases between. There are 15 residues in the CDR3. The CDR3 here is CASSLQQGGQETQYF. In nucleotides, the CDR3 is TGTGCCAGCAGCTTACAACAGGGAGGGCAAGAGACCCAGTACTTC.

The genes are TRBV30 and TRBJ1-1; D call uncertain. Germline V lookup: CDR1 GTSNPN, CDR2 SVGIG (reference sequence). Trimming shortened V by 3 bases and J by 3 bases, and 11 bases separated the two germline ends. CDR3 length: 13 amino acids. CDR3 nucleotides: TGTGCCTGGAGAAGTGCGGAATACACTGAAGCTTTCTTT. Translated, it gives CAWRSAEYTEAFF.

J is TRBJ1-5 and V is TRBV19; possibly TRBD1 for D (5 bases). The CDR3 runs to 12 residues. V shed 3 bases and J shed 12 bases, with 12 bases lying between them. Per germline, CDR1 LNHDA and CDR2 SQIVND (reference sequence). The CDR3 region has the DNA TGTGCCAGTAGTATTTGGACATTCGACCAGCATTTT. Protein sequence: CASSIWTFDQHF.

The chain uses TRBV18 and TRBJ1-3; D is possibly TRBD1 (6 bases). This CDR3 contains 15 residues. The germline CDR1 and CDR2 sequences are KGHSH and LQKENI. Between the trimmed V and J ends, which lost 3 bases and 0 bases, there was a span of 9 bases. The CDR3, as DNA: TGTGCCAGCTCACCCGGACAGTCCTCTGGAAACACCATATATTTT. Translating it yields CASSPGQSSGNTIYF.

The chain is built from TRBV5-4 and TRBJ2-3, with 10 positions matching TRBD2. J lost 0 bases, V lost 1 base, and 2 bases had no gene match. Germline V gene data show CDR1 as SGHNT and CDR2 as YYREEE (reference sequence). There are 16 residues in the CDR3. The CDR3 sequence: CASSLRLAGSTDTQYF. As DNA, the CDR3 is TGTGCCAGCAGCTTGAGACTAGCGGGTAGCACAGATACGCAGTATTTT.

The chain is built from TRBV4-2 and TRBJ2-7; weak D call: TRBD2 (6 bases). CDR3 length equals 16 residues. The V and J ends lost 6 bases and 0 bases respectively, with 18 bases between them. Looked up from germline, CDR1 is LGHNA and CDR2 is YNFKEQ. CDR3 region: CASSRTGGVRSYEQYV. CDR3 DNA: TGTGCCAGCAGTCGCACGGGCGGGGTCCGCTCCTACGAGCAGTACGTC.

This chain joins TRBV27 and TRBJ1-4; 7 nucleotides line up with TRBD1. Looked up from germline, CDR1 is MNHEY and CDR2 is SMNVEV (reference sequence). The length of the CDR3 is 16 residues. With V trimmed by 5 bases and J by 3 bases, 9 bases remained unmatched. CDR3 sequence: CASSLQGQTSNEKLFF. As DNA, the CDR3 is TGTGCCAGCAGTCTACAGGGACAGACTTCTAATGAAAAACTGTTTTTT.

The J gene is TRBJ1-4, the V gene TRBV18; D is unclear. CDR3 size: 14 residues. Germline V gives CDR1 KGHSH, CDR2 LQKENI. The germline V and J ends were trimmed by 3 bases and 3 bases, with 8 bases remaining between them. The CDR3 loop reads CASSPQASNEKLFF. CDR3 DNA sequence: TGTGCCAGCTCACCGCAGGCCTCTAATGAAAAACTGTTTTTT. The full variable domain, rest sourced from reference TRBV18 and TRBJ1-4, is NAGVMQNPRHLVRRRGQEARLRCSPMKGHSHVYWYRQLPEEGLKFMVYLQKENIIDESGMPKERFSAEFPKEGPSILRIQQVVRGDSAAYFCASSPQASNEKLFFGSGTQLSVL.

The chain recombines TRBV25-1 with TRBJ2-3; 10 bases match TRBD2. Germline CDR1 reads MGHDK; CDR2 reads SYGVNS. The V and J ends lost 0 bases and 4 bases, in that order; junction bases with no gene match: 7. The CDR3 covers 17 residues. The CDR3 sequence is CASSEYILAGAADTQYF. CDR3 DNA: TGTGCCAGCAGTGAATATATCCTAGCGGGGGCGGCAGATACGCAGTATTTT.

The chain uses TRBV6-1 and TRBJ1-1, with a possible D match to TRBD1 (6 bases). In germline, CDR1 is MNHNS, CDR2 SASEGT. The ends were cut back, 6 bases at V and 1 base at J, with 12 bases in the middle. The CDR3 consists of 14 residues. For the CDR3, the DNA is TGTGCCAGCAGGCGAGGACAGTGGAACACTGAAGCTTTCTTT. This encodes CASRRGQWNTEAFF.

This CDR3 is CASSFTGTSYNEQFF. DNA of the CDR3: TGTGCCAGCAGTTTTACCGGGACATCCTACAATGAGCAGTTCTTC. This chain uses TRBV27 with TRBJ2-1; TRBD1 might be the D (6 bases). This CDR3 has 15 residues. Germline V gene sequence: CDR1 MNHEY, CDR2 SMNVEV (reference sequence). V dropped 3 bases and J dropped 1 base, with 10 bases sitting between them.

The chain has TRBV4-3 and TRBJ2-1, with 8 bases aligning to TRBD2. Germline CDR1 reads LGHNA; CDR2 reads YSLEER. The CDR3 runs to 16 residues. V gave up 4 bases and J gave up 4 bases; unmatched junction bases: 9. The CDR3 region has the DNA TGCGCCAGCAGCCCTCAGGCGGGGGGCGGATACAATGAGCAGTTCTTC. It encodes CASSPQAGGGYNEQFF.

CDR3 nucleotides: TGTGCCAGCAGCTCCAAGGGACAGCAAGAGACCCAGTACTTC. Its translation: CASSSKGQQETQYF. The rearrangement links TRBV7-9 to TRBJ2-5; 7 positions agree with TRBD1. Trimming cost V 4 bases and J 2 bases; bases outside gene matches: 4. The CDR3 consists of 14 residues. From germline, CDR1 is SEHNR and CDR2 FQNEAQ (reference sequence).

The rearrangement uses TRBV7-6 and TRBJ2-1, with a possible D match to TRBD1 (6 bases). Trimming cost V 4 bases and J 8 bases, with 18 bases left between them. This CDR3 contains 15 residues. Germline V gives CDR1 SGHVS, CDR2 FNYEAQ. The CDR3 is CASSSAYGRGDEQFF. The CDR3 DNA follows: TGTGCCAGCAGCTCCGCCTACGGCAGGGGTGATGAGCAGTTCTTC. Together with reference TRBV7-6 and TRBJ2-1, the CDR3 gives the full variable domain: GAGVSQSPRYKVTKRGQDVALRCDPISGHVSLYWYRQALGQGPEFLTYFNYEAQQDKSGLPNDRFSAERPEGSISTLTIQRTEQRDSAMYRCASSSAYGRGDEQFFGPGTRLTVL.

CDR3 nucleotide sequence: TGTGCCTGGAGTGTACCGGGACAGGGAGGCTATGGCTACACCTTC. Residues: CAWSVPGQGGYGYTF. V and J are TRBV30 and TRBJ1-2; 9 positions agree with TRBD1. Germline lookup yields CDR1 GTSNPN and CDR2 SVGIG (reference sequence). CDR3 length: 15 residues. With V trimmed by 0 bases and J by 4 bases, 6 bases remained unmatched.

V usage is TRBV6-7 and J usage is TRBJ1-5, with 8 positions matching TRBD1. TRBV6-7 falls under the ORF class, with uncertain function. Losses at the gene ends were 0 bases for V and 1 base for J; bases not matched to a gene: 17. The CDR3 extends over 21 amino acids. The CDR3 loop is CASSYSNADRAENQSNQPQHF. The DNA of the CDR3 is TGTGCCAGCAGTTACTCGAACGCGGACAGGGCCGAAAACCAAAGCAATCAGCCCCAGCATTTT.

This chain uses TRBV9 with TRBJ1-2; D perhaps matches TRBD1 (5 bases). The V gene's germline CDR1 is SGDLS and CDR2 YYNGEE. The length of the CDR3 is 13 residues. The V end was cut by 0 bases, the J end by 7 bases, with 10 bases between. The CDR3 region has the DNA TGTGCCAGCAGCGTAGCAGGGCGAAGTGGCTACACCTTC. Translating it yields CASSVAGRSGYTF.

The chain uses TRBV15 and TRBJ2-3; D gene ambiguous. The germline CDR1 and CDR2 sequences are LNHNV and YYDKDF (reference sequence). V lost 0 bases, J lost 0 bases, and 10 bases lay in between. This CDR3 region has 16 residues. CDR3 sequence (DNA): TGTGCCACCAGCAGAGATTGGGCAAGGAGCACAGATACGCAGTATTTT. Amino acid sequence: CATSRDWARSTDTQYF.

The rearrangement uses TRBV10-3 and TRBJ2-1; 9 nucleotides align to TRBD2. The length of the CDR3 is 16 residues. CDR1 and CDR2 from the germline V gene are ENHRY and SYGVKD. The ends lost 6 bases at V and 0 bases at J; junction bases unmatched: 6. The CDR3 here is CAIRPRLAASYNEQFF. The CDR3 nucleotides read TGTGCCATCAGGCCGAGACTAGCGGCCTCCTACAATGAGCAGTTCTTC.

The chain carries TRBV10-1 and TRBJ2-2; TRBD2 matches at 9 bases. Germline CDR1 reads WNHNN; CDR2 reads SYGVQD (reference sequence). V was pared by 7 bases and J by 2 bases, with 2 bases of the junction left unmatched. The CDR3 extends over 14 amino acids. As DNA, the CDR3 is TGCGCCAGCACTAGCGGGGTTAACACCGGGGAGCTGTTTTTT. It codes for CASTSGVNTGELFF.

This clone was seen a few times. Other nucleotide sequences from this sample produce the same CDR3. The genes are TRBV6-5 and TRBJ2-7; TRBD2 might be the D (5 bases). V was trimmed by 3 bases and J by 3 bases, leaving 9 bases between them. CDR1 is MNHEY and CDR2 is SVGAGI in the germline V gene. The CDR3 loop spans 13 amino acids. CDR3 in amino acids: CASSYRESYEQYF. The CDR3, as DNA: TGTGCCAGCAGTTATAGGGAGAGCTACGAGCAGTACTTC.